The present T cell receptor (beta chain) was sequenced within a study of T cell responses to AZD1222 COVID-19 vaccine. This clone has only one observation. At one end, the junction sequence differs from germline, possibly due to a read error. CDR1 and CDR2 (germline): SGHAT, FQNNGV. This CDR3 comprises 13 residues. Sequencing was performed with immunoSEQ multiplex PCR; in TCRdb, only in-frame clones are kept and a portion is missing. The table shows under 150,000 clones, with around 90% occurring only once. The clonotype was recovered from an adult who received the AZD1222 COVID-19 vaccine. Material: peripheral blood, obtained 28 days after the second AZD1222 dose. The gene calls are TRBV11-2 and TRBJ1-4; 9 bases fit TRBD1. CDR3 in amino acids: CASSAEGTGRYLF. The CDR3, as DNA: TGTGCCAGCAGCGCCGAGGGGACAGGGAGATACCTTTTT.